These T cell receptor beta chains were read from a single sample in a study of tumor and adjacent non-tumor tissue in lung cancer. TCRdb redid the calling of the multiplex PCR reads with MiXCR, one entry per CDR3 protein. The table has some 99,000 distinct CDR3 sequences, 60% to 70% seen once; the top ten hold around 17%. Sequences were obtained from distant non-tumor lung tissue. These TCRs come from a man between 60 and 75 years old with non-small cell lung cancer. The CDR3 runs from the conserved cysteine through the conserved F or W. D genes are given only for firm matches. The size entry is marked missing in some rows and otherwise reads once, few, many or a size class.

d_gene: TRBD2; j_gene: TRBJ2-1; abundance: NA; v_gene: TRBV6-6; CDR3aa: CASSYSHAGVRDEQFF; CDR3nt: TGTGCCAGCAGTTACTCCCACGCGGGAGTGAGGGATGAGCAGTTCTTC
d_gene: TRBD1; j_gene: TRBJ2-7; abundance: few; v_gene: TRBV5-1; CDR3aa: CASRETGAESDEQYF; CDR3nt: TGCGCCAGCAGGGAGACAGGGGCGGAATCCGACGAGCAGTACTTC
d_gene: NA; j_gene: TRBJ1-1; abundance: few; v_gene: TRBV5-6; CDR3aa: CASSSPVARQIPHDTEAFF; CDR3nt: TGTGCCAGCAGCTCACCCGTGGCGAGGCAGATACCTCATGACACTGAAGCTTTCTTT
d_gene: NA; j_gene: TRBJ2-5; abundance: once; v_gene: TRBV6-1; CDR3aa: CATSWIVRYQETQYF; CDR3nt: TGTGCCACTAGTTGGATTGTTCGGTACCAAGAGACCCAGTACTTC
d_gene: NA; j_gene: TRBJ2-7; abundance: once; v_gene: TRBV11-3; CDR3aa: CASSPGGYTYEHYF; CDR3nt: TGTGCCAGCAGCCCAGGAGGGTACACCTACGAGCATTACTTC
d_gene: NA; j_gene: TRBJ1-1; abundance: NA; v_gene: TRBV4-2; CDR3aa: CSSSQEGGLTEAFF; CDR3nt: TGTTCCAGCAGTCAAGAAGGTGGGTTGACTGAAGCTTTCTTT
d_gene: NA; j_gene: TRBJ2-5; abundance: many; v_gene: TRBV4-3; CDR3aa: CASSYTSNQETQYF; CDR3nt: TGCGCCAGCAGCTACACCAGTAACCAAGAGACCCAGTACTTC
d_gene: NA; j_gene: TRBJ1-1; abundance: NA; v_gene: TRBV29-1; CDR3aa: CSIVDKPAAFF; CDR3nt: TGCAGCATTGTCGACAAGCCGGCGGCTTTCTTT
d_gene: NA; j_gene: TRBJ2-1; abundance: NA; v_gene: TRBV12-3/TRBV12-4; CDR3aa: CASNLSGGPRGEQFF; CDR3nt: TGTGCCAGCAATCTTAGTGGGGGCCCCCGGGGTGAGCAGTTCTTC
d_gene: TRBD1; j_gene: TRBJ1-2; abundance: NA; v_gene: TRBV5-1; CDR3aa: CASSTGQGAQNYGYTF; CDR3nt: TGCGCCAGCAGTACGGGACAGGGGGCGCAGAACTATGGCTACACCTTC
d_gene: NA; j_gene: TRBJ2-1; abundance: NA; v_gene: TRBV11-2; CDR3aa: CASNGGASYNEQCF; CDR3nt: TGTGCCAGCAACGGGGGCGCATCCTACAATGAGCAGTGCTTC
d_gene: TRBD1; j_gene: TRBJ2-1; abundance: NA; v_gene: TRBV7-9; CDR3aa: CASSQDRGKQFF; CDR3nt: TGTGCCAGCAGCCAGGACAGGGGGAAGCAGTTCTTC
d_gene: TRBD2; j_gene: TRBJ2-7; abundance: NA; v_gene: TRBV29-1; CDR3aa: CSFYNGGAVREQYF; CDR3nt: TGCAGCTTCTATAACGGGGGGGCCGTACGGGAGCAGTACTTC
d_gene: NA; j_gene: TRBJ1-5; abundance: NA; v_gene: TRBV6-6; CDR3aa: CVSSVRQPNDQPQHF; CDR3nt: TGTGTCAGCAGCGTCAGACAGCCAAATGATCAGCCCCAGCATTTT
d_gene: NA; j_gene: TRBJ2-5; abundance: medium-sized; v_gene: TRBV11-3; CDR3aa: CASSLQVTTGKTQYF; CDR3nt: TGTGCCAGCAGCTTACAGGTGACCACCGGAAAGACCCAGTACTTC
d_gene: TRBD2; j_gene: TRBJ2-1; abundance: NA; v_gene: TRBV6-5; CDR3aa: CASSRLKTSGGNEQFF; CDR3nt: TGTGCCAGCAGTAGATTAAAAACTAGCGGGGGGAATGAACAGTTCTTC
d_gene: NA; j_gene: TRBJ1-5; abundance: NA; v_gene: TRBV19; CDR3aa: CASTGTWWQPQHF; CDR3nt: TGTGCCAGTACCGGTACATGGTGGCAGCCCCAGCATTTT
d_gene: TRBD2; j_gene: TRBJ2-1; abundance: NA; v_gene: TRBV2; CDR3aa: CASSEDSGRSPF; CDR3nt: TGTGCCAGCAGTGAGGATAGCGGGAGGTCCCCCTTC
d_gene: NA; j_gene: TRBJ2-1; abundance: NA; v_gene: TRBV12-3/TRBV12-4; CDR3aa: CTSSPKGGVIHNEEFF; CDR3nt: TGTACCAGCAGTCCCAAGGGCGGGGTCATCCACAATGAGGAGTTCTTC
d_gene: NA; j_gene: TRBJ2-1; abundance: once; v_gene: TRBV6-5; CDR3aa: CASRDWWASHNEQFF; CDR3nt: TGTGCCAGCAGAGATTGGTGGGCCTCCCACAATGAGCAGTTCTTC
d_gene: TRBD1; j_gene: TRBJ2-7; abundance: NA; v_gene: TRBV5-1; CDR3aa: CASSRGQGYVQYF; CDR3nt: TGCGCCAGCAGCAGGGGACAGGGCTACGTTCAGTACTTC
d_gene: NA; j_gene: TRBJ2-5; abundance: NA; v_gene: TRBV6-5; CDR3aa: CASSYSINGENQYF; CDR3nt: TGTGCCAGCAGTTACTCAATCAACGGGGAGAACCAGTACTTC
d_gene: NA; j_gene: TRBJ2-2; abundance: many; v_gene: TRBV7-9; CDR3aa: CASSMSTGELFF; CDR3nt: TGTGCCAGCAGTATGAGTACCGGGGAGCTGTTTTTT
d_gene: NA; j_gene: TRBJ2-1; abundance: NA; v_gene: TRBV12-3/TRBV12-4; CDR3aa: CARSSAGGAYNEQFF; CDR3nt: TGTGCCAGAAGTTCAGCAGGGGGGGCCTACAATGAGCAGTTCTTC
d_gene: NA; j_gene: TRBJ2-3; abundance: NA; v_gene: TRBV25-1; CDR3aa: CTSSWGDTRYF; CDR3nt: TGTACCAGCAGTTGGGGCGATACGCGGTATTTT
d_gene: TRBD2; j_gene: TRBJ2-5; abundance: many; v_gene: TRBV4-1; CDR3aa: CASSPSGSGEETQYF; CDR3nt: TGCGCCAGCAGCCCCTCGGGTAGCGGGGAAGAGACCCAGTACTTC
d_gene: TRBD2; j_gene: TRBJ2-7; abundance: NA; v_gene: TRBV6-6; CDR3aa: CASSYSGGLAGLERYF; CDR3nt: TGTGCCAGCAGTTACTCGGGGGGACTAGCGGGGCTCGAGCGGTACTTC
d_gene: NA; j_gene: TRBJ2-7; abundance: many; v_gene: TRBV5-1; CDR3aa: CASSRTVSSYEQYF; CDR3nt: TGCGCCAGCAGCAGGACAGTTAGCTCCTACGAGCAGTACTTC
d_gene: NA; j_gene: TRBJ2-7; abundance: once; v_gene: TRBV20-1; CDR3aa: CSTRVPGVNEQYF; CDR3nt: TGCAGTACTAGAGTCCCGGGAGTTAACGAGCAGTACTTC
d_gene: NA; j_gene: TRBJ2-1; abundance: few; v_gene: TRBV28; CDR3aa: CASRRPALKNNEQFF; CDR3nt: TGTGCCAGCCGAAGGCCCGCCCTAAAAAACAATGAGCAGTTCTTC
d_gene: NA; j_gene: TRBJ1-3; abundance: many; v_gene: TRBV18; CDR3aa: CASSPSGNTIYF; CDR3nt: TGTGCCAGCAGCCCCTCTGGAAACACCATATATTTT
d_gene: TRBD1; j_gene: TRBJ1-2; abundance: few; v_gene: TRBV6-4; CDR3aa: CASSPGQALSGYTF; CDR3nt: TGTGCCAGCAGTCCGGGACAGGCTCTATCCGGCTACACCTTC
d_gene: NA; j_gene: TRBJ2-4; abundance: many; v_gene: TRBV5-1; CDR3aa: CASSLTGTKSLAKNIQYF; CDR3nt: TGCGCCAGCAGCTTGACCGGGACAAAAAGCCTCGCCAAAAACATTCAGTACTTC
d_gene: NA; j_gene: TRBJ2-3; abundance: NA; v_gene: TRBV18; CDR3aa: CASSREQAPVTDTQYF; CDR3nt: TGTGCCAGCTCACGCGAACAGGCTCCCGTGACAGATACGCAGTATTTT
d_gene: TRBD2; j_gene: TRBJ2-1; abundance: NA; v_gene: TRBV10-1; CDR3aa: CSSQGLAESSYNEQFF; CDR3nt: TGCTCCAGTCAAGGACTAGCGGAGAGCTCCTACAATGAGCAGTTCTTC
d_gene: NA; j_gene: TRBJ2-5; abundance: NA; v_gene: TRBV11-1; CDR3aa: CVSSWGLQESQYF; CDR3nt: TGTGTCAGCAGCTGGGGACTTCAAGAGTCCCAGTACTTC
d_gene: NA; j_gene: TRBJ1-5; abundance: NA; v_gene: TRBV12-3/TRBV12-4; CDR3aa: CASTIGGPSQSQHF; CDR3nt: TGTGCCAGTACCATTGGGGGGCCAAGTCAGTCCCAGCACTTT